This is a list of T cell receptor beta chains from one sample in a study of blood T cell repertoires in COVID-19. Repertoires were generated with immunoSEQ multiplex PCR, while TCRdb's copy carries only in-frame clones and drops some. The repertoire holds 150,000 to 200,000 clones, just over 90% seen once, with roughly 5% in the top ten. Sequenced: peripheral blood. These receptors were taken from a man between 18 and 29 years old with COVID-19, enrolled during active disease. CDR3s include the opening cysteine and the closing phenylalanine or tryptophan. D genes are given only for firm matches. Expanded clones get a size class; other rows say once, few or many, or leave the size out.

size: once; V: TRBV28; J: TRBJ1-2; D: NA; CDR3: CASSLSTGGGYTF; DNA: TGTGCCAGCAGTTTATCCACCGGGGGTGGCTACACCTTC
size: few; V: TRBV28; J: TRBJ1-5; D: NA; CDR3: CASSFTRYRDSHQPQHF; DNA: TGTGCCAGCAGTTTCACCCGGTACAGGGATTCCCATCAGCCCCAGCATTTT
size: NA; V: TRBV7-8; J: TRBJ1-5; D: NA; CDR3: CASSFGGRGNQPQHF; DNA: TGTGCCAGCAGCTTCGGGGGGAGGGGCAATCAGCCCCAGCATTTT
size: NA; V: TRBV9; J: TRBJ2-3; D: TRBD2; CDR3: CASSASGLVTTDTQYF; DNA: TGTGCCAGCAGCGCCTCGGGACTAGTGACCACAGATACGCAGTATTTT
size: few; V: TRBV7-2; J: TRBJ2-1; D: NA; CDR3: CASGDGSYNEQFF; DNA: TGTGCCAGCGGCGACGGGTCCTACAATGAGCAGTTCTTC
size: NA; V: TRBV7-2; J: TRBJ2-1; D: NA; CDR3: CASSFSGGYNEQFF; DNA: TGTGCCAGCAGCTTCTCCGGGGGTTACAATGAGCAGTTCTTC
size: NA; V: TRBV5-1; J: TRBJ2-1; D: TRBD2; CDR3: CASPLTSGSINEQFF; DNA: TGCGCCAGCCCACTGACTAGCGGGAGTATCAATGAGCAGTTCTTC
size: NA; V: TRBV7-9; J: TRBJ2-2; D: TRBD2; CDR3: CASSLGSGGSTGELFF; DNA: TGTGCCAGCAGCTTAGGCTCGGGCGGGAGCACCGGGGAGCTGTTTTTT
size: NA; V: TRBV15; J: TRBJ2-7; D: TRBD1; CDR3: CATSTGQDGVYEQYF; DNA: TGTGCCACCAGCACAGGACAGGATGGTGTGTACGAGCAGTACTTC
size: NA; V: TRBV27; J: TRBJ2-1; D: NA; CDR3: CASRPGLSYNEQFF; DNA: TGTGCCAGCAGACCGGGACTCTCCTACAATGAGCAGTTCTTC
size: NA; V: TRBV27; J: TRBJ1-1; D: NA; CDR3: CASSKLKRGTEAFF; DNA: TGTGCCAGCAGTAAATTGAAACGGGGGACTGAAGCTTTCTTT
size: once; V: TRBV14; J: TRBJ1-3; D: TRBD1; CDR3: CARQGAPDGNTIYF; DNA: TGTGCGAGACAGGGGGCGCCTGATGGAAACACCATATATTTT
size: NA; V: TRBV7-9; J: TRBJ2-1; D: TRBD2; CDR3: CASSLVLGGRNDEQFF; DNA: TGTGCCAGCAGCTTGGTCCTGGGCGGGAGAAACGATGAGCAGTTCTTC
size: NA; V: TRBV7-2; J: TRBJ2-3; D: TRBD2; CDR3: CASSWTSGTDTQYF; DNA: TGTGCCAGCAGCTGGACTAGCGGCACAGATACGCAGTATTTT
size: NA; V: TRBV19; J: TRBJ2-7; D: NA; CDR3: CASSIATEGPYEQYF; DNA: TGTGCCAGTAGTATAGCCACGGAGGGGCCCTACGAGCAGTACTTC
size: NA; V: TRBV7-2; J: TRBJ2-7; D: NA; CDR3: CASSLGTGTYEQYF; DNA: TGTGCCAGCAGCCTGGGGACTGGCACCTACGAGCAGTACTTC
size: few; V: TRBV11-2; J: TRBJ2-7; D: TRBD2; CDR3: CASGGGDRDSSSYEQYF; DNA: TGTGCCAGCGGGGGAGGGGACCGGGACTCGAGCTCCTACGAGCAGTACTTC
size: NA; V: TRBV4-2; J: TRBJ2-1; D: TRBD2; CDR3: CASSQVAGYYNEQFF; DNA: TGTGCCAGCAGCCAGGTAGCGGGGTACTACAATGAGCAGTTCTTC
size: NA; V: TRBV28; J: TRBJ2-3; D: NA; CDR3: CASSPVLSEDTDTQYF; DNA: TGTGCCAGCAGTCCCGTCCTTAGCGAAGACACAGATACGCAGTATTTT
size: NA; V: TRBV6-6; J: TRBJ1-5; D: TRBD1; CDR3: CASSKPDRGGNQPQHF; DNA: TGTGCCAGCAGTAAGCCGGACAGGGGAGGGAATCAGCCCCAGCATTTT
size: NA; V: TRBV6-5; J: TRBJ2-7; D: NA; CDR3: CASSYDGTGVSYEQYF; DNA: TGTGCCAGCAGTTACGATGGAACGGGGGTATCCTACGAGCAGTACTTC
size: NA; V: TRBV9; J: TRBJ2-3; D: TRBD2; CDR3: CASSGAGSTPSTDTQYF; DNA: TGTGCCAGCAGCGGAGCGGGATCGACCCCTAGCACAGATACGCAGTATTTT
size: many; V: TRBV5-1; J: TRBJ2-1; D: TRBD2; CDR3: CASAPSGRAGEQFF; DNA: TGCGCCAGCGCCCCAAGCGGGAGGGCCGGTGAACAGTTCTTC
size: few; V: TRBV30; J: TRBJ1-3; D: NA; CDR3: CAWSRLGASGNTIYF; DNA: TGTGCCTGGAGCCGCCTGGGGGCGTCGGGAAACACCATATATTTT
size: NA; V: TRBV5-6; J: TRBJ2-7; D: NA; CDR3: CASSLNYEQYF; DNA: TGTGCCAGCAGCCTAAACTACGAGCAGTACTTC
size: NA; V: TRBV3-1/TRBV3-2; J: TRBJ1-5; D: NA; CDR3: CASSQGWTAPGNQPQHF; DNA: TGTGCCAGCAGCCAAGGTTGGACAGCCCCCGGCAATCAGCCCCAGCATTTT
size: NA; V: TRBV6-5; J: TRBJ1-3; D: NA; CDR3: CAFGRDGNTIYF; DNA: TGTGCCTTCGGCAGGGATGGAAACACCATATATTTT
size: NA; V: TRBV5-6; J: TRBJ2-3; D: NA; CDR3: CASSFYDRTDTQYF; DNA: TGTGCCAGCAGCTTTTACGACAGAACGGATACGCAGTATTTT
size: NA; V: TRBV28; J: TRBJ1-3; D: NA; CDR3: CASVTSSGNTIYF; DNA: TGTGCCAGCGTGACAAGCTCTGGAAACACCATATATTTT
size: NA; V: TRBV4-3; J: TRBJ2-2; D: TRBD2; CDR3: CASSQWGGGNHKRGTGELFF; DNA: TGCGCCAGCAGCCAGTGGGGGGGAGGCAACCACAAACGAGGGACCGGGGAGCTGTTTTTT
size: NA; V: TRBV6-2/TRBV6-3; J: TRBJ1-1; D: NA; CDR3: CASSTNQGVSEAFF; DNA: TGTGCCAGCAGTACAAATCAAGGGGTCTCTGAAGCTTTCTTT
size: NA; V: TRBV11-3; J: TRBJ2-6; D: NA; CDR3: CASSSRDGSGANVLTF; DNA: TGTGCCAGCAGCTCGCGGGACGGCTCTGGGGCCAACGTCCTGACTTTC
size: NA; V: TRBV5-1; J: TRBJ2-2; D: NA; CDR3: CASRAGWAPGELFF; DNA: TGCGCCAGCAGGGCCGGCTGGGCGCCCGGGGAGCTGTTTTTT
size: NA; V: TRBV19; J: TRBJ1-2; D: NA; CDR3: CASSIEDGPNYGYTF; DNA: TGTGCCAGTAGTATAGAGGATGGGCCTAACTATGGCTACACCTTC
size: NA; V: TRBV7-8; J: TRBJ2-7; D: TRBD2; CDR3: CASSPHGPAGGYEQYF; DNA: TGTGCCAGCAGCCCTCACGGTCCAGCGGGGGGCTACGAGCAGTACTTC
size: NA; V: TRBV6-5; J: TRBJ2-3; D: TRBD1; CDR3: CASRDRESVDTQYF; DNA: TGTGCCAGCCGGGACAGGGAGTCTGTAGATACGCAGTATTTT
size: NA; V: TRBV5-1; J: TRBJ1-4; D: NA; CDR3: CASSAYPPANEKLFF; DNA: TGCGCCAGCAGCGCTTACCCCCCGGCTAATGAAAAACTGTTTTTT
size: NA; V: TRBV7-2; J: TRBJ2-5; D: TRBD2; CDR3: CASTKTSGREETQYF; DNA: TGTGCCAGCACCAAGACTAGCGGGAGGGAAGAGACCCAGTACTTC
size: once; V: TRBV5-6; J: TRBJ1-2; D: TRBD1; CDR3: CASSLASGQAYYGYTF; DNA: TGTGCCAGCAGCTTGGCCTCGGGACAGGCCTATTATGGCTACACCTTC
size: NA; V: TRBV29-1; J: TRBJ1-5; D: TRBD1; CDR3: CSVGTGGGQPQHF; DNA: TGCAGCGTAGGGACAGGGGGTGGTCAGCCCCAGCATTTT
size: NA; V: TRBV20-1; J: TRBJ1-1; D: NA; CDR3: CSASGGGDFF; DNA: TGCAGTGCTAGTGGGGGGGGAGACTTCTTT
size: once; V: TRBV30; J: TRBJ1-2; D: NA; CDR3: CAWSVRGSDGYTF; DNA: TGTGCCTGGAGTGTACGGGGTTCTGATGGCTACACCTTC